Below are 24 T cell receptor beta chains sequenced from a single sample in a study of CD8+CD57+ T cells in acquired aplastic anemia. Genomic DNA served as template for TCR beta VDJ and CDR3 profiling. TCRdb itself ran the reads through MiXCR, one entry per CDR3 protein. This table holds about 240,000 distinct CDR3 sequences, roughly half found once. CD8+CD57+ cell expansion, shown by flow cytometry, had occurred in the patients selected for sequencing. Specimen: sorted CD4+, CD8+, or CD8+CD57+ T cells (not recorded which) from PBMCs. These receptor sequences come from a human donor with aplastic anemia.

This clonotype was observed many times. The V gene is TRBV5-4, the J gene TRBJ2-7, with unresolved D. Germline-derived CDR1 and CDR2 are SGHNT and YYREEE (reference sequence). Deletions cut 0 bases from V and 2 bases from J, with 6 bases between. This CDR3 is 13 amino acids long. The CDR3 DNA follows: TGTGCCAGCAGCTTGGGCTATACCTACGAGCAGTACTTC. Translated: CASSLGYTYEQYF. The full variable domain, in which reference TRBV5-4 and TRBJ2-7 provide the parts outside the CDR3, is ETGVTQSPTHLIKTRGQQVTLRCSSQSGHNTVSWYQQALGQGPQFIFQYYREEENGRGNFPPRFSGLQFPNYSSELNVNALELDDSALYLCASSLGYTYEQYFGPGTRLTVT.

The genes are TRBV7-9 and TRBJ2-3, with 7 bases aligning to TRBD1. The CDR3 spans 15 residues. Germline assignment: CDR1 SEHNR and CDR2 FQNEAQ (reference sequence). V lost 2 bases and J lost 2; bases outside the gene matches: 4. The CDR3 protein is CASSLTQGVTDTQYF. The CDR3 DNA follows: TGTGCCAGCAGCTTAACCCAGGGGGTCACAGATACGCAGTATTTT.

Worth noting for this clonotype: A much bigger clone sits one base away, suggesting this may be a read error. The chain combines TRBV29-1 with TRBJ1-1; TRBD1 matches 12 bases. Germline V lookup: CDR1 SQVTM, CDR2 ANQGSEA. This CDR3 region has 16 residues. J was trimmed by 5 bases and V by 4 bases; bases with no gene match: 11. The CDR3 is CSVVSGQGARGTEAFF. In DNA form, the CDR3 reads TGCAGCGTTGTTTCGGGACAGGGGGCTAGAGGAACTGAAGCTTTCTTT.

Concerning this clonotype itself: A much larger clone differs by one base, so this may be a read error. The CDR3 sequence: CASSQTVSVIQETQYF. The CDR3 nucleotides are TGCGCCAGCAGCCAAACAGTTTCCGTGATACAAGAGACCCAGTACTTC. The rearrangement uses TRBV4-1 and TRBJ2-5; D is unresolved. Germline V gene sequence: CDR1 MGHRA, CDR2 YSYEKL. The CDR3 is 16 amino acids. Trimming removed 2 bases at V and 2 bases at J, with 15 bases between.

The chain links TRBV7-9 to TRBJ1-1; 7 bases line up with TRBD1. Germline trimming cut 8 bases from V and 4 bases from J; bases unmatched to any gene: 13. The CDR3 sequence is 15 residues long. Germline CDR1 SEHNR, CDR2 FQNEAQ (reference sequence). The CDR3 protein is CASENRQGLGTEAFF. The CDR3, as DNA: TGTGCCAGCGAAAATAGACAGGGATTAGGCACTGAAGCTTTCTTT.

This clonotype was recorded a few times. This may be a read error: a much more frequent sequence differs by one nucleotide. The chain has TRBV7-9 and TRBJ2-7; TRBD1 is a possible D gene (6 bases). Between the trimmed V and J ends, which lost 4 bases and 4 bases, there was a span of 14 bases. Germline CDR1 and CDR2: SEHNR and FQNEAQ (reference sequence). The CDR3 sequence is 14 residues long. The CDR3 loop reads CASSSGQSVYEQYF. CDR3 DNA sequence: TGTGCCAGCAGCTCTGGACAGAGCGTGTACGAGCAGTACTTC.

The V gene is TRBV30, the J gene TRBJ1-1; D not resolved. The CDR3 spans 12 residues. The germline V and J ends were trimmed by 5 bases and 0 bases, with 7 bases remaining between them. Germline lookup yields CDR1 GTSNPN and CDR2 SVGIG (reference sequence). The CDR3 here is CAWGSLNTEAFF. The CDR3 nucleotides are TGTGCCTGGGGAAGCTTGAACACTGAAGCTTTCTTT.

This clonotype has just a few counts. The genes are TRBV10-3 and TRBJ1-1, with D possibly matching TRBD1 (5 bases). This CDR3 spans 12 amino acids. CDR1 is ENHRY, CDR2 SYGVKD, per germline. V was trimmed by 10 bases and J by 2 bases, leaving 11 bases between them. This CDR3 is CASTQGNTEAFF. DNA for the CDR3: TGTGCCAGCACTCAGGGTAACACTGAAGCTTTCTTT.

The chain's CDR3 is CASSLAGGLAGDREQYF. As DNA, the CDR3 is TGTGCCAGCAGCTTAGCGGGGGGACTAGCGGGAGACAGAGAGCAGTATTTT. The chain joins TRBV7-9 to TRBJ2-3; 14 bases agree with TRBD2. Germline V gene lookup returns CDR1 SEHNR and CDR2 FQNEAQ (reference sequence). Trimming took 0 bases from V and 11 from J; bases not matched to a gene: 10. The CDR3 runs 17 residues.

The chain is built from TRBV5-5 and TRBJ1-5; D gene ambiguous. Germline loops: CDR1 SGHKS, CDR2 YYEKEE (reference sequence). The CDR3 runs to 15 residues. The V end was cut by 3 bases, the J end by 0 bases, with 10 bases between. CDR3 coding DNA: TGTGCCAGCAGCTCCCTGGAGGGTAGCAATCAGCCCCAGCATTTT. Amino acid sequence: CASSSLEGSNQPQHF. Variable domain in full (rest from reference TRBV5-5 and TRBJ1-5): DAGVTQSPTHLIKTRGQQVTLRCSPISGHKSVSWYQQVLGQGPQFIFQYYEKEERGRGNFPDRFSARQFPNYSSELNVNALLLGDSALYLCASSSLEGSNQPQHFGDGTRLSIL.

This clonotype was seen many times. The rearrangement links TRBV4-2 to TRBJ2-3; TRBD2 is a possible D gene (5 bases). Trimming removed 0 bases from V and 3 bases from J, with 7 bases in between. The CDR3 runs 14 residues. The V gene's germline CDR1 is LGHNA and CDR2 YNFKEQ. In DNA, the CDR3 is TGTGCCAGCAGCCAAGATACGGGGACAGATACGCAGTATTTT. Translating it yields CASSQDTGTDTQYF.

This clonotype was seen a few times. The genes are TRBV2 and TRBJ1-2; D perhaps matches TRBD1 (6 bases). V lost 5 bases and J 2 bases, leaving 15 bases between the germline ends. Per germline, CDR1 SNHLY and CDR2 FYNNEI. The CDR3 sequence is 15 residues long. The CDR3 DNA reads TGTGCCAGCAGTTCCATGGGGACAATCAACTATGGCTACACCTTC. Translating it yields CASSSMGTINYGYTF.

V gene TRBV29-1 combines with J gene TRBJ1-1; a weak D match, TRBD1 (6 bases). Germline assignment: CDR1 SQVTM and CDR2 ANQGSEA. V was clipped by 3 bases and J by 4 bases, with 15 bases between them. The CDR3 totals 14 residues. The CDR3 nucleotides are TGCAGCGTTGATCCGCAGGGGTTGGGCACTGAAGCTTTCTTT. As protein: CSVDPQGLGTEAFF. Filled out from reference TRBV29-1 and TRBJ1-1, the complete variable domain reads SAVISQKPSRDICQRGTSLTIQCQVDSQVTMMFWYRQQPGQSLTLIATANQGSEATYESGFVIDKFPISRPNLTFSTLTVSNMSPEDSSIYLCSVDPQGLGTEAFFGQGTRLTVV.

This clonotype was seen at least ten times. CDR3: CATSLEGSNQPQHF. The CDR3 coding sequence is TGTGCCACCAGCTTAGAGGGTAGCAATCAGCCCCAGCATTTT. This chain uses TRBV15 with TRBJ1-5; D call uncertain. The germline V gene has CDR1 LNHNV and CDR2 YYDKDF (reference sequence). The CDR3 is 14 residues long. V was shortened by 5 bases and J by 0 bases, with 8 bases between the two germline ends.

This clonotype has at least ten counts. This rearrangement joins TRBV7-8 to TRBJ2-5, with D possibly being TRBD1 or TRBD2 (5 bases each). Germline CDR1 SGHVS, CDR2 FQNEAQ. Trimming removed 1 base from V and 3 bases from J, with 18 bases in between. CDR3 size: 17 residues. CDR3 sequence: CASSLELRGPPKETQYF. The CDR3 bases are TGTGCCAGCAGCTTAGAACTTCGGGGACCCCCAAAAGAGACCCAGTACTTC.

Ten or more counts support this clonotype. The rearrangement uses TRBV20-1 and TRBJ2-7; perhaps D is TRBD1 or TRBD2 (5 bases each). The germline V gene encodes CDR1 DFQATT and CDR2 SNEGSKA (reference sequence). Trimming took 4 bases from V and 0 from J, leaving 16 bases between them. The CDR3 has 15 amino acids. The CDR3 here is CSAILTGTASYEQYF. For the CDR3, the DNA is TGCAGTGCTATCTTGACCGGGACGGCCTCCTACGAGCAGTACTTC.

On this clonotype: The junction and the germline gene differ at one end; a read error may be behind it. The chain uses TRBV7-2 and TRBJ2-5, with 11 bases that match TRBD2. Germline CDR1 and CDR2: SGHTA and FQGNSA. CDR3 size: 16 residues. The CDR3 spells CASGLNRLAGGETQYF. The CDR3, as DNA: TGTGCCAGCGGCTTAAACCGGTTAGCGGGGGGGGAGACCCAGTACTTC.

This clonotype was picked up many times. CDR3 amino acids: CASSIDPRTYNEQFF. CDR3 sequence (DNA): TGTGCCAGTAGTATAGATCCCCGGACGTACAATGAGCAGTTCTTC. The rearrangement links TRBV19 to TRBJ2-1; D is unclear. This CDR3 region has 15 residues. V dropped 0 bases and J dropped 4 bases, with 10 bases sitting between them. Germline V CDR1 and CDR2: LNHDA, SQIVND (reference sequence). Supplemented by reference TRBV19 and TRBJ2-1, the full variable domain reads DGGITQSPKYLFRKEGQNVTLSCEQNLNHDAMYWYRQDPGQGLRLIYYSQIVNDFQKGDIAEGYSVSREKKESFPLTVTSAQKNPTAFYLCASSIDPRTYNEQFFGPGTRLTVL.

With respect to this clonotype: Possible read error: a much larger clone is one base away. The CDR3 region is CASRPNDRVNTEALF. CDR3 nucleotide sequence: TGTGCCAGCAGACCTAACGACAGGGTAAACACTGAAGCTCTCTTT. V usage is TRBV6-5 and J usage is TRBJ1-1; 7 bases fit TRBD1. Germline V gene data show CDR1 as MNHEY and CDR2 as SVGAGI. The CDR3 extends over 15 amino acids.

V and J are TRBV15 and TRBJ1-5; D is undetermined. The CDR3 loop spans 15 amino acids. The germline V and J ends were trimmed by 1 base and 5 bases, with 12 bases remaining between them. The germline V gene encodes CDR1 LNHNV and CDR2 YYDKDF (reference sequence). The CDR3 is CATSRGRDTYQPQHF. The CDR3 DNA is TGTGCCACCAGCAGAGGGCGAGACACCTATCAGCCCCAGCATTTT. The variable domain in full, completed from reference TRBV15 and TRBJ1-5, reads DAMVIQNPRYQVTQFGKPVTLSCSQTLNHNVMYWYQQKSSQAPKLLFHYYDKDFNNEADTPDNFQSRRPNTSFCFLDIRSPGLGDTAMYLCATSRGRDTYQPQHFGDGTRLSIL.

The rearrangement links TRBV9 to TRBJ2-3, with a possible D match to TRBD1 (6 bases). V was clipped by 3 bases and J by 2 bases, with 16 bases between them. The CDR3 covers 16 residues. CDR1 and CDR2 (germline): SGDLS, YYNGEE. The CDR3 loop is CASSATGTYSTDTQYF. CDR3 DNA: TGTGCCAGCAGCGCCACCGGGACATATTCCACAGATACGCAGTATTTT.

This clonotype was picked up many times. The rearrangement joins TRBV19 to TRBJ1-1; D unclear. Trimming pared 6 bases from V and 3 bases from J, leaving 17 bases between. There are 15 residues in the CDR3. Germline V gives CDR1 LNHDA, CDR2 SQIVND (reference sequence). The CDR3 sequence is CASRLLGAVDTEAFF. The CDR3, as DNA: TGTGCCAGTAGGCTGCTGGGCGCAGTGGACACTGAAGCTTTCTTT.

In regard to this clonotype: It may be a read error: a sequence one base away is much more abundant. The CDR3 coding sequence is TGTGCCGGCAGTGAAGGACAGGAGAACACTGAAGCTTTCTTT. It translates to CAGSEGQENTEAFF. The V call is TRBV6-1, the J call TRBJ1-1; 7 bases are shared with TRBD1. Germline CDR1 is MNHNS and CDR2 is SASEGT. The CDR3 extends over 14 amino acids.

The chain carries TRBV2 and TRBJ2-2, with 9 bases that match TRBD1. The germline CDR1 and CDR2 sequences are SNHLY and FYNNEI. This CDR3 region has 18 residues. J gave up 0 bases and V 8 bases, and 13 bases lay outside the gene matches. CDR3 loop: CASPRDRVPIANTGELFF. The CDR3 DNA reads as TGTGCCAGCCCCCGGGACAGGGTTCCCATCGCGAACACCGGGGAGCTGTTTTTT. Full variable domain (rest looked up from reference TRBV2 and TRBJ2-2): EPEVTQTPSHQVTQMGQEVILRCVPISNHLYFYWYRQILGQKVEFLVSFYNNEISEKSEIFDDQFSVERPDGSNFTLKIRSTKLEDSAMYFCASPRDRVPIANTGELFFGEGSRLTVL.